This is a list of T cell receptor beta chains from one sample in a study of regulatory T cells in long-lasting Graves disease. Using its own MiXCR run on the multiplex PCR reads, TCRdb lists one record per CDR3 protein. The sample holds 360,000 or so distinct CDR3 sequences, 10% to 15% seen once. The same data also went into a second study, on T cells in Graves' hyperthyroidism and ophthalmopathy.

Source: peripheral blood mononuclear cells (PBMCs), taken at new diagnosis, from a patient treated with antithyroid drugs. The receptors were sampled from a woman younger than 30 with Graves disease. Each CDR3 is given with its conserved first and last residue. A D gene is named only where the DNA matches it firmly. A clone size is listed for some rows: how often the clone was seen (once, few, many), or a class if it is expanded.

J gene	clone size	D gene	V gene	CDR3 DNA	CDR3 protein
TRBJ2-3	many	NA	TRBV29-1	TGCAGCGTTGGGACCCGGTCTCTTCGTCCGGATACGCAGTATTTT	CSVGTRSLRPDTQYF
TRBJ2-5	NA	NA	TRBV7-6	TGTGCCAGCAGCACCATAGGGGGTGGAGAGACCCAGTACTTC	CASSTIGGGETQYF
TRBJ2-5	NA	NA	TRBV6-1	TGTGCCAGCAGCACCCCTAGCCCAGAGACCCAGTACTTC	CASSTPSPETQYF
TRBJ2-5	many	TRBD2	TRBV20-1	TGCAGTGCTTCGATGCCCTACGGCGGGGGGGCGGAGGAGACCCAGTACTTC	CSASMPYGGGAEETQYF
TRBJ2-2	many	NA	TRBV3-1	TGTGCCAGCAGCCAGATATCAGTGGTCGGGGAGCTGTTTTTT	CASSQISVVGELFF
TRBJ2-5	NA	TRBD1	TRBV6-2/TRBV6-3	TGTGCCAGCAGCGATCAGGGGGCGTCCCTGGCGGAGACCCAGTACTTC	CASSDQGASLAETQYF
TRBJ1-1	NA	TRBD1	TRBV5-1	TGCGCCAGCCGACCTAACCTTGGGACAGCAGAAGCTTTCTTT	CASRPNLGTAEAFF
TRBJ2-6	few	NA	TRBV20-1	TGCAGTGCTAGCCCCGACCCTACTTACTCTGGGGCCAACGTCCTGACTTTC	CSASPDPTYSGANVLTF
TRBJ1-2	many	NA	TRBV10-3	TGTGCCCTTCGTTCCGGGCTTGAGCAGGAAGGCTACACCTTC	CALRSGLEQEGYTF
TRBJ2-2	many	NA	TRBV6-2/TRBV6-3	TGTGCCAGCAGTAACTCTCGAGGCCCCGCACAGAAGCTGTTTTTT	CASSNSRGPAQKLFF
TRBJ2-3	few	NA	TRBV19	TGTGCCAGTAGTATTCTTCAAGGAGCTCTAAGCACAGATACGCAGTATTTT	CASSILQGALSTDTQYF
TRBJ1-1	many	NA	TRBV18	TGTGCCAGCTCCCAGACAGCAGACACTGAAGCTTTCTTT	CASSQTADTEAFF
TRBJ1-2	few	TRBD1	TRBV6-9	TGTGCCAGCAGTTCCCTGGGACAGGGAGTTAACTATGGCTACACCTTC	CASSSLGQGVNYGYTF
TRBJ1-2	many	TRBD1	TRBV18	TGTGCCAGCTCACCACCCCAGGGGGCTCGGATTGGCTACACCTTC	CASSPPQGARIGYTF
TRBJ1-1	many	NA	TRBV5-4	TGTGCCAGCAGCTTAGACCAGGGCGACACTGAAGCTTTCTTT	CASSLDQGDTEAFF
TRBJ2-1	many	TRBD1	TRBV12-3/TRBV12-4	TGTGCCAGCAGTCCACCTCGGACAGGGGGCATTTCCTACAATGAGCAGTTCTTC	CASSPPRTGGISYNEQFF
TRBJ2-5	many	NA	TRBV27	TGTGCCAGCAGTTTAGCGGGGTTTGATAAGACCCAGTACTTC	CASSLAGFDKTQYF
TRBJ1-2	few	NA	TRBV6-1	TGTGCCAGCAGTCACCCTGGCGGCGGGATAGGAGGCTACACCTTC	CASSHPGGGIGGYTF
TRBJ1-2	NA	TRBD1	TRBV28	TGTGCCAGCAGTGAGCCGGGTCAGGGGGATGGCTACACCTTC	CASSEPGQGDGYTF
TRBJ1-1	NA	NA	TRBV19	TGTGCCAGTAGTATAAGTTTACGGAACACTGAAGCTTTCTTT	CASSISLRNTEAFF
TRBJ2-6	few	TRBD1	TRBV20-1	TGCAGTGCGCTGACAGGGGGAGGTGGGGCCAACGTCCTGACTTTC	CSALTGGGGANVLTF
TRBJ2-1	few	TRBD2	TRBV10-3	TGTGCCATCAGTGGAAGCGGGAGAGCCAATGAGCAGTTCTTC	CAISGSGRANEQFF
TRBJ2-2	many	TRBD2	TRBV20-1	TGCAGTGCTAGTCTAGCGGGACCGACCGGGGAGCTGTTTTTT	CSASLAGPTGELFF
TRBJ2-7	many	TRBD1	TRBV18	TGTGCCAGCTCACCGTGGGACAGGGGGTTCCACGAGCAGTACTTC	CASSPWDRGFHEQYF
TRBJ1-4	many	NA	TRBV11-2	TGTGCCAGCAGCTTAGTTGCAGGAGATGAAAAACTGTTTTTT	CASSLVAGDEKLFF
TRBJ2-1	many	NA	TRBV11-2	TGTGCCAGCAGCTTAGAATTCGCGGGCTCCTACAATGAGCAGTTCTTC	CASSLEFAGSYNEQFF
TRBJ1-2	many	TRBD1	TRBV7-9	TGTGCCAGCAGCTTACCAGGGGGCTTCTATGGCTACACCTTC	CASSLPGGFYGYTF
TRBJ1-1	many	NA	TRBV3-2	TGTGCCAGCAGCCAAGATCTAGGTGGCGGGCTCACTGAAGCTTTCTTT	CASSQDLGGGLTEAFF
TRBJ2-1	many	NA	TRBV14	TGTGCCAGCAGCCAACTAGGCGTCAATGAGCAGTTCTTC	CASSQLGVNEQFF
TRBJ1-2	NA	NA	TRBV3-1	TGTGCCAGCAGCCAAGCGGGCAGATTACATGGCTACACCTTC	CASSQAGRLHGYTF
TRBJ1-3	few	NA	TRBV4-2	TGTGCCAGCAGCCAAGATCTCACTTCAGGAAACACCATATATTTT	CASSQDLTSGNTIYF
TRBJ2-2	NA	TRBD1	TRBV7-8	TGTGCCAGCAGCTGGCCCCCCAAGGACAGGGGAAGATTCAGAACCGGGGAGCTGTTTTTT	CASSWPPKDRGRFRTGELFF
TRBJ2-7	many	NA	TRBV20-1	TGCAGTGCGGATCCCTACGAGCAGTACTTC	CSADPYEQYF
TRBJ2-3	many	NA	TRBV12-5	TGTGCTAGTGGCCTGCCCGGTGAGAGGGCCGGTACGCAGTATTTT	CASGLPGERAGTQYF
TRBJ2-1	NA	NA	TRBV28	TGTGCCAGCAGTCCAGGATCCTACGAGCAGTTCTTC	CASSPGSYEQFF
TRBJ2-7	NA	NA	TRBV7-2	TGTGCCAGCAGCTGGGTTGACCCTTCCTACGAGCAGTACTTC	CASSWVDPSYEQYF
TRBJ1-5	many	NA	TRBV7-9	TGTGCCCGTTCCCCCCGGGACACGGGTCAGCCCCAACATTTT	CARSPRDTGQPQHF
TRBJ1-2	many	NA	TRBV25-1	TGTGCCAGCAGCCAAAGTGGGGGTTACTATGGCTACACCTTC	CASSQSGGYYGYTF
TRBJ2-7	NA	TRBD1	TRBV29-1	TGCAGCGTTCCCACCGGTCCCAGGGGGCACGAGCAGTACTTC	CSVPTGPRGHEQYF
TRBJ1-3	NA	NA	TRBV18	TGTGCCAGCTCACTGATCCCCCAAGCAAAGTCTGGAAACACCATATATTTT	CASSLIPQAKSGNTIYF
TRBJ2-2	many	NA	TRBV28	TGTGCCAGCAGTTTGGGTTATGAAGGGGAGCTGTTTTTT	CASSLGYEGELFF
TRBJ1-1	many	NA	TRBV5-1	TGCGCCAGCAGCCCAATGGGACGTTCGAACACTGAAGCTTTCTTT	CASSPMGRSNTEAFF
TRBJ1-3	many	NA	TRBV27	TGTGCCAGCAGTTCCAGGGTTTCTGGAAACACCATATATTTT	CASSSRVSGNTIYF
TRBJ2-2	NA	NA	TRBV7-3	TGTGCCAGCAGCCCCGACAGATCAGTTACCGGGGAGCTGTTTTTT	CASSPDRSVTGELFF
TRBJ1-1	many	TRBD1	TRBV2	TGTGCCAGCACTGCCGGGACAGTTGAAGCTTTCTTT	CASTAGTVEAFF
TRBJ1-4	many	TRBD1	TRBV10-3	TGTGCCATCGGGGCAGGGGGGAGTGAAAAACTGTTTTTT	CAIGAGGSEKLFF
TRBJ2-4	many	NA	TRBV7-2	TGTGCCAGCAGCTTGGGGGGCGTAACCAAAAACATTCAGTACTTC	CASSLGGVTKNIQYF
TRBJ2-3	many	NA	TRBV27	TGTGCCAGCCTAGGGCAGGGTGCGACAGATACGCAGTATTTT	CASLGQGATDTQYF
TRBJ1-1	many	NA	TRBV7-6	TGTGCCAGCAGCTTAAGGGAAATGAACACTGAAGCTTTCTTT	CASSLREMNTEAFF
TRBJ2-7	many	NA	TRBV28	TGTGCCAGCAGTTTAGCCGGGGGATCAGCAGCCGAGCAGTACTTC	CASSLAGGSAAEQYF
TRBJ2-1	few	NA	TRBV15	TGTGCCACCAGCAGGGTCCGTACGGGTTGGCGGAATTACAATGAGCAGTTCTTC	CATSRVRTGWRNYNEQFF
TRBJ2-1	many	NA	TRBV7-9	TGTGCCAGCAGCACCGAGAACCCCTACAATGAGCAGTTCTTC	CASSTENPYNEQFF
TRBJ2-5	many	NA	TRBV10-3	TGTGCCATCAGTGAGAATCAGGGTCGAGAGACCCAGTACTTC	CAISENQGRETQYF
TRBJ2-1	NA	NA	TRBV7-2	TGTGCCAGCAGCTTCCCGGGACCCCAGTTCTTC	CASSFPGPQFF
TRBJ2-7	many	NA	TRBV6-1	TGTGCCAGCAGGACGGGCACTAGCTCCTACGAGCAGTACTTC	CASRTGTSSYEQYF
TRBJ2-3	many	NA	TRBV19	TGTGCCAGTAGTAGGACTTCCGTGACGCAGTATTTT	CASSRTSVTQYF
TRBJ1-2	few	NA	TRBV5-6	TGTGCCAGCAGCTTGGACGCACCCTATGGCTACACCTTC	CASSLDAPYGYTF
TRBJ1-1	many	TRBD1	TRBV5-8	TGTGCCAGCAGTTACAGGGGCGCTGAAGCTTTCTTT	CASSYRGAEAFF
TRBJ1-5	many	NA	TRBV7-3	TGTGCCAGCAGTCCCCCCCGCGCGGATAGCAATCAGCCCCAGCATTTT	CASSPPRADSNQPQHF
TRBJ2-3	many	NA	TRBV4-3	TGCGCCAGCAGCCCAACTACTTCCGGGGCAGATACGCAGTATTTT	CASSPTTSGADTQYF